The rows below give T cell receptor beta chains drawn from one sample of a study of naive and memory T cell subsets. From the UMI-ligation and nested PCR reads, TCRdb called clonotypes with MiXCR, one entry per CDR3 protein. The table records about 22,000 distinct CDR3 sequences, 8.5% to 10% of them present only once. Input material: central memory CD8+ T cells from blood. The source of these receptors is a human donor in good health. Both conserved end residues are part of each CDR3. The order of the fields is clone size, D gene, J gene, V gene, CDR3 protein, CDR3 DNA. The D gene is left open where the match is weak. The size field is filled for only some rows; it gives once, few, many or a size class.

>many|-|TRBJ1-1|TRBV20-1
CSARGGRDTEAFF
TGCAGTGCTAGAGGTGGCAGAGACACTGAAGCTTTCTTT
>few|-|TRBJ2-2|TRBV30
CAWRDQGGGGELFF
TGTGCCTGGAGGGACCAGGGAGGAGGCGGGGAGCTGTTTTTT
>many|-|TRBJ2-1|TRBV7-6
CASSLDRLSGAYNEQFF
TGTGCCAGCAGCTTAGATCGGCTTAGCGGAGCCTACAATGAGCAGTTCTTC
>many|-|TRBJ2-1|TRBV7-6
CASSLGSNEQFF
TGTGCCAGCAGCTTAGGATCGAATGAGCAGTTCTTC
>many|-|TRBJ2-2|TRBV6-4
CASSEEDSTGELFF
TGTGCCAGCAGTGAAGAGGACAGTACCGGGGAGCTGTTTTTT
>-|-|TRBJ1-4|TRBV27
CASSLSRFGNEKLFF
TGTGCCAGCAGTTTATCTCGGTTCGGTAATGAAAAACTGTTTTTT
>-|TRBD2|TRBJ2-1|TRBV7-8
CASSTGGDWSYNEQFF
TGTGCCAGCAGCACCGGGGGGGACTGGTCCTACAATGAGCAGTTCTTC
>-|TRBD2|TRBJ2-1|TRBV28
CASSLLLAGVYNEQFF
TGTGCCAGCAGTTTGCTCTTAGCGGGAGTCTACAATGAGCAGTTCTTC
>-|-|TRBJ2-1|TRBV6-4
CASSDSTVSEQFF
TGTGCCAGCAGTGACTCGACAGTCTCTGAGCAGTTCTTC
>-|TRBD2|TRBJ2-1|TRBV29-1
CSVGLADPPSSYNEQFF
TGCAGCGTCGGACTAGCGGACCCCCCTAGCTCCTACAATGAGCAGTTCTTC
>many|-|TRBJ1-5|TRBV6-6
CAGAHGGNQPQHF
TGTGCGGGGGCCCACGGTGGCAATCAGCCCCAGCATTTT
>-|-|TRBJ1-2|TRBV2
CASSAGVNGYTF
TGTGCCAGCAGTGCCGGAGTCAATGGCTACACCTTC
>-|-|TRBJ2-1|TRBV6-2/TRBV6-3
CASSYRLGGRNEQFF
TGTGCCAGCAGTTACCGCCTAGGGGGTAGGAATGAGCAGTTCTTC
>many|TRBD1|TRBJ2-7|TRBV10-2
CASSELSGGPYEQYF
TGCGCCAGCAGTGAGCTGTCAGGGGGTCCCTACGAGCAGTACTTC
>-|-|TRBJ1-1|TRBV11-2
CASSLAVRSTGTEAFF
TGTGCCAGCAGCTTAGCGGTGAGGTCGACAGGTACTGAAGCTTTCTTT
>few|TRBD1|TRBJ2-1|TRBV4-3
CASSHLRDSYNEQFF
TGCGCCAGCAGCCATCTCCGGGACAGCTACAATGAGCAGTTCTTC
>-|TRBD1|TRBJ2-3|TRBV12-3/TRBV12-4
CASQGDTDTQYF
TGTGCCAGTCAGGGGGACACAGATACGCAGTATTTT
>-|-|TRBJ1-1|TRBV27
CASSFPGVTEAFF
TGTGCCAGCAGTTTCCCGGGGGTCACTGAAGCTTTCTTT
>many|-|TRBJ1-5|TRBV28
CASSLWGDPNQPQHF
TGTGCCAGCAGTTTATGGGGCGACCCTAATCAGCCCCAGCATTTT
>many|-|TRBJ1-4|TRBV28
CASSSKGPFGKLFF
TGTGCCAGCAGTTCAAAGGGCCCTTTCGGAAAACTGTTTTTT
>-|-|TRBJ1-5|TRBV27
CASSQEYSNQPQHF
TGTGCCAGCAGCCAGGAGTATAGCAATCAGCCCCAGCATTTT
>few|-|TRBJ2-4|TRBV5-4
CASSPLRGTSDIQYF
TGTGCCAGCAGCCCGCTCCGGGGTACTTCCGACATTCAGTACTTC
>-|TRBD1|TRBJ2-7|TRBV19
CAVAEGQGPYEQYF
TGTGCCGTGGCAGAGGGACAGGGGCCCTACGAGCAGTACTTC
>many|-|TRBJ2-3|TRBV5-1
CASSLVAASTDTQYF
TGCGCCAGCAGCTTGGTAGCGGCTAGCACAGATACGCAGTATTTT
>few|-|TRBJ1-2|TRBV12-3/TRBV12-4
CASSLGQARGYTF
TGTGCCAGCAGTTTAGGACAGGCTCGCGGCTACACCTTC
>-|TRBD1|TRBJ2-7|TRBV6-1
CASSEEGQGGYEQYF
TGTGCCAGCAGTGAAGAGGGACAGGGGGGCTACGAGCAGTACTTC
>-|TRBD2|TRBJ2-1|TRBV6-2/TRBV6-3
CASNQGYVLAGGREQFF
TGTGCCAGCAACCAAGGTTACGTGTTAGCGGGAGGAAGGGAGCAGTTCTTC
>few|-|TRBJ1-1|TRBV20-1
CSAREPGQEGAEAFF
TGCAGTGCTAGGGAACCGGGACAAGAAGGCGCTGAAGCTTTCTTT
>many|-|TRBJ2-3|TRBV7-2
CASSVLTTDTQYF
TGTGCCAGCAGCGTCCTCACCACAGATACGCAGTATTTT
>-|TRBD1|TRBJ2-7|TRBV29-1
CSGRGTDSYEQYF
TGCAGCGGGCGAGGGACAGACTCCTACGAGCAGTACTTC
>once|-|TRBJ2-1|TRBV12-3/TRBV12-4
CASSLGERAEQFF
TGTGCCAGCAGTCTGGGGGAAAGGGCTGAGCAGTTCTTC
>many|TRBD2|TRBJ2-1|TRBV29-1
CSVGGTSGSDEQFF
TGCAGCGTTGGCGGGACTAGCGGGAGCGATGAGCAGTTCTTC
>-|TRBD2|TRBJ2-1|TRBV13
CASSPGLAEEDEQFF
TGTGCCAGCAGCCCGGGACTAGCGGAGGAGGATGAGCAGTTCTTC
>-|-|TRBJ2-1|TRBV7-9
CASSAGGIYNEQFF
TGTGCCAGCAGTGCGGGCGGGATCTACAATGAGCAGTTCTTC
>few|-|TRBJ2-5|TRBV28
CASSLSSVVGETQYF
TGTGCCAGCAGTTTATCATCGGTGGTGGGAGAGACCCAGTACTTC
>many|-|TRBJ2-7|TRBV9
CASSHNILQGSTYEQYF
TGTGCCAGCAGCCACAACATCTTACAGGGCTCTACCTACGAGCAGTACTTC
>-|TRBD2|TRBJ2-1|TRBV12-3/TRBV12-4
CASSPPGLATYNEQFF
TGTGCCAGCAGTCCGCCGGGACTAGCGACCTACAATGAGCAGTTCTTC
>few|-|TRBJ2-3|TRBV3-1
CASSQNVVGFSSTDTQYF
TGTGCCAGCAGCCAGAATGTCGTTGGGTTTAGTTCGACAGATACGCAGTATTTT
>many|TRBD1|TRBJ1-2|TRBV4-1
CASSQGGTGSAPYGYTF
TGCGCCAGCAGCCAAGGCGGGACAGGGTCGGCCCCCTATGGCTACACCTTC
>many|-|TRBJ2-2|TRBV20-1
CSARDVRVDTGELFF
TGCAGTGCTAGAGATGTGCGGGTAGACACCGGGGAGCTGTTTTTT
>many|TRBD2|TRBJ2-5|TRBV10-3
CAISEIWGAGAGETQYF
TGTGCCATCAGTGAGATTTGGGGCGCGGGAGCCGGGGAGACCCAGTACTTC
>-|-|TRBJ2-2|TRBV27
CASSLYTGPRELFF
TGTGCCAGCAGTTTATACACAGGTCCCCGGGAGCTGTTTTTT
>many|-|TRBJ2-5|TRBV6-2/TRBV6-3
CASGASEQETQYF
TGTGCCAGCGGAGCTAGCGAGCAAGAGACCCAGTACTTC
>-|-|TRBJ1-6|TRBV27
CASSLEQHGTPLHF
TGTGCCAGCAGTTTAGAACAGCATGGGACACCCCTCCACTTT
>few|TRBD2|TRBJ2-3|TRBV7-3
CASSLGGLAGEVSYTQYF
TGTGCCAGCAGCCTCGGCGGGCTAGCGGGAGAAGTATCATACACGCAGTATTTT
>few|TRBD2|TRBJ2-1|TRBV29-1
CSVEDSGTSGRVSYNEQFF
TGCAGCGTTGAAGACAGTGGGACTAGCGGGAGGGTCTCCTACAATGAGCAGTTCTTC